This T cell receptor beta chain appears in the sequencing data of a study of blood T cell repertoires in COVID-19 (dated by TCRdb to between 2020 and 2021). A note on the overall study: The collaborator samples originated in the United States, Italy and Spain and spanned the acute and convalescent phases of COVID-19. The prospective study material was composed of cDNA or gDNA derived from T cells, B-cell-depleted T cells, or PBMCs. Subjects who had been exposed to COVID-19, were actively infected with it, or had recovered from it provided the deeply sampled blood TCRbeta repertoires that made up the dataset. The repertoires were made available in a free public database intended to serve as a resource for research on the immune response to SARS-CoV-2. Samples came from the ongoing ImmuneRACE study (first 160 participants) plus 1,254 subjects from 6 global collaborators. A de-identified subject ID, COVID-19 status, age in years and sex were almost always included in the sample metadata. Where available, HLA class I and class II types were obtained from metadata supplied by the sample provider rather than from assay-based typing.

The germline ends are 11 bases apart after V is trimmed by 3 bases and J by 2 bases. CDR1 and CDR2 are drawn from the germline V gene (reference sequence): LNHDA, SQIVND. Spanning cysteine to phenylalanine, the CDR3 consists of 16 amino acids. The DNA shown is the 48-base CDR3, in frame from base 1. As concerns this clone: Its antigen has not been determined. Per-base qualities were not stored, and no clone one base away is much larger.

TCRbeta CDR3 regions were amplified from genomic DNA using the immunoSEQ Assay, a bias-controlled multiplex PCR. From the authors' description of their analysis: The number of nucleated cells in each sample was estimated from the amplification of reference gene primers within the assay. To quantify the absolute abundance of each unique TCRbeta CDR3 rearrangement, sequence reads were collapsed and filtered. For each sample, productive Simpson clonality was calculated by taking the square root of Simpson's diversity index across productive rearrangements. Held by TCRdb, this immuneACCESS table contains in-frame sequences only and omits some clones. Under half of the omission traces to an unresolved V gene where checked; the cause of the rest is unknown. For V, J and clone size, that table is used; D and trimming come from the DNA. For this sample the table gives roughly 320,000 clones, of which 90% to 95% were detected only once. The ten top clones hold roughly 3.9% of the sample.

Participants in the prospective study were aged about 18 to 100 years, lived in about two dozen United States geographic areas, and enrolled through a virtual design. Cohort assignment in the prospective study relied on participant-reported clinical history from a screening survey and a study questionnaire. Exposed participants were defined as having been in contact with someone with a PCR-confirmed or clinician-diagnosed COVID-19 case within 2 weeks of study entry. Mobile phlebotomists in the prospective study collected whole blood, serum and a nasopharyngeal or oropharyngeal swab from every participant. Prospective study participants could optionally give additional blood draws and questionnaires over a roughly 2-month period. Before DNA extraction, blood samples from the prospective study were shipped at room temperature or frozen. The full study reports these points: Clinical and demographic metadata were provided uncurated, with the amount varying by source and participant.

The sequence links TRBV19 to TRBJ2-6; 6 matching bases give a weak D call of TRBD1. Sample: PBMCs or T cells enriched from blood (not recorded which). The receptor comes from a woman aged 25 to 45 who had been exposed to COVID-19. The bases are TGTGCCAGTAGTATTTCAGGGGAAGCTGGGGCCAACGTCCTGACTTTC. This codes for CASSISGEAGANVLTF.